The present entry profiles one T cell receptor beta chain with its context. This entry is derived from a study of blood T cell repertoires in COVID-19. Study summary: Sites across the United States, Italy and Spain contributed samples from acute and convalescent COVID-19. Sources were T cells, B-cell-depleted T cells, or PBMCs; the material itself was cDNA or gDNA.

In the original analysis: Reference gene primer amplification gave estimated nucleated cell counts. Sequencing was performed with immunoSEQ multiplex PCR; in TCRdb, only in-frame clones are kept and a portion is missing. The D gene and trimming were derived from the DNA, and the V and J assignments and clone size from that table. This table has about 140,000 clones, about 85% appearing once. The TCR comes from a human donor in a cohort sampled during active COVID-19. Material: peripheral blood.

CDR3 in DNA: TGTGCCAGCACCTCTAAGGGGCGCAAATACGAGCAGTACTTC. Protein sequence: CASTSKGRKYEQYF. This chain joins TRBV21-1 and TRBJ2-7; TRBD1 was called by the table and not checked on the DNA. TRBV21-1 is designated a pseudogene. This CDR3 region has 14 residues.